This is a list of T cell receptor beta chains from one sample in a study of response to subunit inactivated influenza vaccine. MiXCR was run by TCRdb on the RT-PCR reads, yielding one entry per CDR3 protein. The profile shows 630,000 or so distinct CDR3 sequences, around 14% of them singletons. Specimen: PBMCs from blood, collected about 12 days after vaccination. The receptors originated from a man in his forties or fifties who received an inactivated influenza vaccine. CDR3s include the opening cysteine and the closing phenylalanine or tryptophan. The order of the fields is clone size, J gene, D gene, V gene, CDR3 protein, CDR3 DNA. A D gene is named only where the DNA matches it firmly. Clone sizes are given selectively: once, few, many, or a class where the clone is expanded.

NA | TRBJ1-2 | NA | TRBV29-1 | CSVSSSRVLGYTF | TGCAGCGTCTCTTCATCCAGGGTCCTTGGCTACACCTTC
few | TRBJ2-3 | TRBD1 | TRBV29-1 | CSVVVRGFTDTQYF | TGCAGCGTTGTCGTCAGGGGGTTCACAGATACGCAGTATTTT
NA | TRBJ1-5 | NA | TRBV28 | CASSLKDQPQHF | TGTGCCAGCAGTTTAAAAGATCAGCCCCAGCATTTT
few | TRBJ2-7 | TRBD2 | TRBV2 | CASSEAGGGPSSEQYF | TGTGCCAGCAGTGAAGCCGGGGGAGGGCCCTCGAGCGAGCAGTACTTC
few | TRBJ2-2 | TRBD1 | TRBV20-1 | CSAKGTGGANTGELFF | TGCAGTGCTAAAGGGACAGGGGGCGCGAACACCGGGGAGCTGTTTTTT
NA | TRBJ2-1 | NA | TRBV20-1 | CSASSGAPRANEQFF | TGCAGTGCTAGTTCGGGGGCCCCTAGGGCTAATGAGCAGTTCTTC
few | TRBJ2-7 | NA | TRBV29-1 | CSARGGSWDEQYF | TGCAGCGCCCGAGGGGGGAGTTGGGACGAGCAGTACTTC
many | TRBJ2-7 | NA | TRBV5-1 | CASSLGEAYEQYF | TGCGCCAGCAGCTTGGGGGAAGCCTACGAGCAGTACTTC
NA | TRBJ2-7 | TRBD1 | TRBV7-2 | CASSLPADRVDYEQYF | TGTGCCAGCAGCTTACCGGCGGACAGGGTTGACTACGAGCAGTACTTC
many | TRBJ2-1 | NA | TRBV20-1 | CSARVLGRSSYNEQFF | TGCAGTGCTAGAGTCCTAGGGAGGAGCTCCTACAATGAGCAGTTCTTC
NA | TRBJ2-7 | TRBD1 | TRBV10-3 | CAISPGTGRNEQYF | TGTGCCATCAGCCCCGGGACAGGGCGGAACGAGCAGTACTTC
few | TRBJ2-5 | TRBD1 | TRBV29-1 | CSVTGAGETQYF | TGCAGCGTAACAGGGGCAGGGGAGACCCAGTACTTC
few | TRBJ2-1 | NA | TRBV13 | CASYGGSTYNEQFF | TGTGCCAGCTATGGTGGATCAACCTACAATGAGCAGTTCTTC
NA | TRBJ2-7 | TRBD1 | TRBV7-2 | CASSLSTDRGEQYF | TGTGCCAGCAGCTTGTCAACCGACAGGGGCGAGCAGTACTTC
NA | TRBJ2-5 | NA | TRBV24-1 | CATSNSGQSTGTKTQYF | TGTGCCACCAGTAATTCCGGACAGTCCACCGGAACTAAGACCCAGTACTTC
NA | TRBJ1-5 | NA | TRBV7-9 | CASSLLEGQPQHF | TGTGCCAGCAGCTTATTAGAGGGTCAGCCCCAGCATTTT
NA | TRBJ1-6 | NA | TRBV20-1 | CSAVDSSYNSPLHF | TGCAGTGCTGTTGACAGCTCCTATAATTCACCCCTCCACTTT
NA | TRBJ2-1 | NA | TRBV11-3 | CASSLGIGLVNEQFF | TGTGCCAGCAGCTTAGGTATAGGGTTAGTGAATGAGCAGTTCTTC
few | TRBJ2-5 | TRBD2 | TRBV28 | CASSSTSAGVAQYF | TGTGCCAGCAGTTCTACCTCAGCGGGGGTGGCCCAGTACTTC
medium-sized | TRBJ2-1 | NA | TRBV12-3/TRBV12-4 | CASRVDSGPYNEQFF | TGTGCCAGCAGAGTAGACTCCGGCCCCTACAATGAGCAGTTCTTC
NA | TRBJ1-6 | NA | TRBV4-2 | CASSQEGGTAYNSPLHF | TGTGCCAGCAGCCAAGAAGGGGGGACGGCGTATAATTCACCCCTCCACTTT
few | TRBJ1-5 | NA | TRBV12-3/TRBV12-4 | CASSLGTLLQPQHF | TGTGCCAGCAGCCTGGGGACACTTCTTCAGCCCCAGCATTTT
few | TRBJ2-7 | NA | TRBV6-2/TRBV6-3 | CASSYSFQFQSYEQYF | TGTGCCAGCAGTTACTCTTTCCAGTTTCAATCCTACGAGCAGTACTTC
NA | TRBJ2-1 | NA | TRBV12-3/TRBV12-4 | CASSLTGPYNEQFF | TGTGCCAGCAGTTTGACAGGTCCCTACAATGAGCAGTTCTTC
few | TRBJ2-3 | NA | TRBV10-2 | CASSGTRTDTQYF | TGCGCCAGCAGTGGCACCCGCACAGATACGCAGTATTTT
NA | TRBJ2-3 | TRBD2 | TRBV20-1 | CSALWREFIDTQYF | TGCAGTGCTTTATGGCGGGAGTTTATAGATACGCAGTATTTT
NA | TRBJ1-5 | NA | TRBV6-1 | CASLEIGSGNQPQHF | TGTGCCAGCCTCGAGATAGGTTCCGGCAATCAGCCCCAGCATTTT
NA | TRBJ2-2 | TRBD1 | TRBV6-1 | CASSATGGQTGELFF | TGTGCCAGCAGTGCGACAGGGGGTCAGACCGGGGAGCTGTTTTTT
NA | TRBJ1-6 | TRBD1 | TRBV4-2 | CASSQEGQGRSPLHF | TGTGCCAGCAGCCAGGAGGGACAGGGTCGATCACCCCTCCACTTT
NA | TRBJ2-1 | TRBD2 | TRBV4-3 | CASSQDELSGGTYNEQFF | TGCGCCAGCAGCCAAGATGAGCTTAGCGGGGGGACCTACAATGAGCAGTTCTTC
NA | TRBJ1-1 | NA | TRBV28 | CASSLYPDERQAFF | TGTGCCAGCAGTTTATATCCGGACGAAAGGCAAGCTTTCTTT
few | TRBJ2-7 | TRBD2 | TRBV20-1 | CSARDSTSGNYEQYF | TGCAGTGCTAGAGATTCCACTAGCGGAAATTACGAGCAGTACTTC
few | TRBJ1-4 | NA | TRBV5-5 | CASSLWGVGEKLFF | TGTGCCAGCAGCTTGTGGGGGGTTGGGGAAAAACTGTTTTTT
NA | TRBJ2-7 | NA | TRBV6-2/TRBV6-3 | CASSYTGADDYEQYF | TGTGCCAGCAGTTACACCGGCGCGGACGACTACGAGCAGTACTTC
NA | TRBJ1-1 | NA | TRBV12-3/TRBV12-4 | CASSPGTSAAFF | TGTGCCAGCAGTCCCGGGACCTCGGCAGCTTTCTTT
NA | TRBJ2-1 | TRBD2 | TRBV20-1 | CSATSGRGYNEQFF | TGCAGTGCCACTAGCGGGAGGGGCTACAATGAGCAGTTCTTC
few | TRBJ2-7 | NA | TRBV5-1 | CASRLSGTNRAYEQYF | TGCGCCAGCAGACTGTCCGGGACCAACCGGGCCTACGAGCAGTACTTC
few | TRBJ2-5 | NA | TRBV6-2/TRBV6-3 | CASSYPDSGGTQYF | TGTGCCAGCAGTTACCCGGACAGTGGGGGGACCCAGTACTTC
few | TRBJ2-3 | TRBD2 | TRBV20-1 | CSQLRGGSLSSDTQYF | TGCAGCCAGTTACGCGGGGGGAGTCTCAGCTCAGATACGCAGTATTTT
few | TRBJ2-7 | TRBD2 | TRBV12-3/TRBV12-4 | CATQRGGLLEQYF | TGTGCCACCCAGCGGGGGGGCCTCCTCGAGCAGTACTTC
few | TRBJ1-1 | TRBD1 | TRBV2 | CASSHIRQGFVAAFF | TGTGCCAGCAGCCACATACGACAGGGTTTCGTGGCAGCTTTCTTT
NA | TRBJ1-2 | NA | TRBV9 | CASSANRKNYGYTF | TGTGCCAGCAGCGCCAACAGGAAGAACTATGGCTACACCTTC
many | TRBJ2-2 | NA | TRBV11-2 | CASSPQGSGELFF | TGTGCCAGCAGCCCGCAGGGTTCCGGGGAGCTGTTTTTT
few | TRBJ2-5 | TRBD2 | TRBV18 | CASSPGLAGTQETQYF | TGTGCCAGCTCACCGGGACTAGCGGGAACCCAAGAGACCCAGTACTTC
many | TRBJ2-7 | NA | TRBV19 | CASSTTGTYEQYF | TGTGCCAGTAGTACTACCGGGACCTACGAGCAGTACTTC
few | TRBJ2-3 | NA | TRBV19 | CASSTLTGRTDTQYF | TGTGCCAGTAGTACCCTAACCGGTCGCACAGATACGCAGTATTTT
NA | TRBJ2-7 | TRBD1 | TRBV20-1 | CSARRQGDGEQYF | TGCAGTGCTAGAAGACAGGGTGATGGCGAGCAGTACTTC
NA | TRBJ1-1 | NA | TRBV6-5 | CASSYSDENTEAFF | TGTGCCAGCAGTTACTCGGACGAGAACACTGAAGCTTTCTTT